This is a list of T cell receptor beta chains from one sample in a study of blood T cell repertoires in COVID-19. Repertoires were generated with immunoSEQ multiplex PCR, while TCRdb's copy carries only in-frame clones and drops some. The data contain some 170,000 clones, approximately 82% of them seen just once; the ten biggest clones take up around 15%. The sample was PBMCs or T cells enriched from blood (not recorded which). The origin of the receptors is a middle-aged man who had recovered from COVID-19. Each CDR3 is given with its conserved first and last residue. Fields, in order: clone size, J gene, D gene, V gene, CDR3 protein, CDR3 DNA. A D gene is named only where the DNA matches it firmly. A row's size may be missing; if present it is once, few, many or a size class.

>once|TRBJ1-2|.|TRBV20-1
CSAMHNNGYTF
TGCAGTGCTATGCATAACAATGGCTACACCTTC
>.|TRBJ1-3|.|TRBV19
CASRSSGNTIYF
TGTGCCAGTAGGAGCTCTGGAAACACCATATATTTT
>.|TRBJ1-6|.|TRBV5-6
CASRRLEIYNSPLHF
TGTGCCAGCAGGAGGTTAGAAATCTATAATTCACCCCTCCACTTT
>.|TRBJ1-2|.|TRBV30
CAWIKKTGPNYGYTF
TGTGCCTGGATCAAGAAAACAGGGCCTAACTATGGCTACACCTTC
>.|TRBJ1-1|.|TRBV14
CASSSNVAGTQAFF
TGTGCCAGCAGCTCGAATGTGGCAGGAACCCAAGCTTTCTTT
>.|TRBJ2-3|.|TRBV4-2
CASSQGGRTYTDTQYF
TGTGCCAGCAGCCAAGGGGGCAGGACCTACACAGATACGCAGTATTTT
>.|TRBJ1-2|.|TRBV30
CAWKGEQVPVFYGYTF
TGTGCCTGGAAGGGTGAACAGGTGCCAGTATTCTATGGCTACACCTTC
>.|TRBJ2-2|TRBD1|TRBV5-3
CARSLSQGDTGELFF
TGTGCCAGAAGCTTGTCACAGGGGGACACCGGGGAGCTGTTTTTT
>once|TRBJ1-1|TRBD1|TRBV7-2
CASSSRGTGVNTEAFF
TGTGCCAGCAGCTCTCGAGGGACAGGGGTGAACACTGAAGCTTTCTTT
>.|TRBJ2-5|.|TRBV7-2
CASSLEQTQYF
TGTGCCAGCAGCTTAGAGCAGACCCAGTACTTC
>.|TRBJ1-1|TRBD1|TRBV6-6
CASSSTGGMSAFF
TGTGCCAGCAGTTCTACAGGGGGGATGTCAGCTTTCTTT
>once|TRBJ2-7|.|TRBV5-1
CASSLAVAIYVQYF
TGCGCCAGCAGCTTGGCCGTCGCAATCTACGTGCAGTACTTC
>.|TRBJ1-4|TRBD1|TRBV27
CASKKTGRSNEKLFF
TGTGCCAGCAAAAAGACAGGGCGATCTAATGAAAAACTGTTTTTT
>.|TRBJ1-1|.|TRBV4-1
CASSQHSQGTLNTEAFF
TGCGCCAGCAGCCAACACTCTCAGGGGACCCTGAACACTGAAGCTTTCTTT
>.|TRBJ2-5|TRBD2|TRBV11-2
CASSPSPGLVMETQYF
TGTGCCAGCAGCCCCTCACCGGGACTAGTCATGGAGACCCAGTACTTC
>.|TRBJ1-2|.|TRBV4-1
CASSQEALGSGANYGYTF
TGCGCCAGCAGCCAAGAAGCCCTCGGATCGGGGGCTAACTATGGCTACACCTTC
>.|TRBJ1-1|TRBD1|TRBV6-5
CASRLGTGNTEAFF
TGTGCCAGCAGGTTGGGGACAGGGAACACTGAAGCTTTCTTT
>.|TRBJ2-3|TRBD2|TRBV6-1
CASSDFKGGSTDTQYF
TGTGCCAGCAGTGACTTTAAGGGAGGGTCCACAGATACGCAGTATTTT
>.|TRBJ2-7|TRBD1|TRBV7-9
CASSLGTGGILAAYEQYF
TGTGCCAGCAGCTTGGGGACAGGGGGCATCCTGGCAGCCTACGAGCAGTACTTC
>.|TRBJ1-4|.|TRBV6-5
CASRGHLSGEKLFF
TGTGCCAGCAGGGGACATCTCTCGGGTGAAAAACTGTTTTTT
>.|TRBJ2-7|.|TRBV5-4
CASTGHSYEQYF
TGTGCCAGTACGGGACACTCCTACGAGCAGTACTTC
>.|TRBJ1-2|.|TRBV6-5
CASRMQGVYGYTF
TGTGCCAGCAGAATGCAGGGCGTCTATGGCTACACCTTC
>.|TRBJ1-1|.|TRBV18
CASSVALRVQISEAFF
TGTGCCAGCTCAGTCGCTCTGAGGGTTCAGATCTCTGAAGCTTTCTTT
>.|TRBJ1-5|TRBD1|TRBV6-4
CASSDGAGQAINQPQHF
TGTGCCAGCAGTGACGGTGCGGGACAGGCGATTAATCAGCCCCAGCATTTT
>.|TRBJ1-3|.|TRBV3-1/TRBV3-2
CASSQDPVSGNTIYF
TGTGCCAGCAGCCAAGACCCAGTCTCTGGAAACACCATATATTTT
>.|TRBJ1-1|.|TRBV7-3
CASQAGPQETTEAFF
TGTGCCAGCCAAGCGGGGCCACAGGAGACTACTGAAGCTTTCTTT
>.|TRBJ2-1|.|TRBV4-1
CASSQSGTTYNEQFF
TGCGCCAGCAGCCAATCGGGAACTACCTACAATGAGCAGTTCTTC
>.|TRBJ1-2|TRBD1|TRBV6-6
CASSYGQGAWYGYTF
TGTGCCAGCAGTTACGGACAGGGGGCATGGTATGGCTACACCTTC
>.|TRBJ1-4|TRBD1|TRBV30
CAWISGQGATNEKLFF
TGTGCCTGGATTTCTGGGCAGGGGGCAACTAATGAAAAACTGTTTTTT
>.|TRBJ1-2|.|TRBV12-3/TRBV12-4
CASSAGTMGGYTF
TGTGCCAGCAGTGCCGGGACAATGGGAGGCTACACCTTC
>.|TRBJ2-3|.|TRBV24-1
CATSERGGQTEADTQYF
TGTGCCACCAGTGAGCGTGGCGGACAGACTGAGGCAGATACGCAGTATTTT
>once|TRBJ1-2|TRBD1|TRBV5-6
CASSGDSRYTF
TGTGCCAGCAGCGGGGACAGTCGCTACACCTTC
>.|TRBJ1-5|.|TRBV6-4
CASSAQGGGQPQHF
TGTGCCAGCAGTGCACAGGGTGGAGGCCAGCCCCAGCATTTT
>.|TRBJ1-6|TRBD1|TRBV27
CASSRQGEDLDSPLHF
TGTGCCAGCAGTAGACAGGGGGAGGACCTTGATTCACCCCTCCACTTT
>.|TRBJ1-6|TRBD1|TRBV6-1
CASSELQGRNSPLHF
TGTGCCAGCAGTGAATTACAGGGGCGGAATTCACCCCTCCACTTT
>.|TRBJ2-5|TRBD2|TRBV5-4
CASSTRGGQETQYF
TGTGCCAGCAGCACACGGGGGGGCCAAGAGACCCAGTACTTC
>.|TRBJ1-6|.|TRBV19
CASSTTGFGSSPLHF
TGTGCCAGTAGTACTACAGGGTTCGGCTCTTCACCCCTCCACTTT
>.|TRBJ1-1|TRBD1|TRBV9
CASSANQGAGLEAFF
TGTGCCAGCAGCGCGAATCAGGGGGCTGGATTGGAAGCTTTCTTT
>.|TRBJ1-5|TRBD1|TRBV30
CAWGGQGSQPQHF
TGTGCCTGGGGTGGACAGGGGAGTCAGCCCCAGCATTTT
>.|TRBJ1-1|TRBD1|TRBV7-3
CASSVTGMNTEAFF
TGTGCCAGCAGCGTGACAGGGATGAACACTGAAGCTTTCTTT
>.|TRBJ1-3|.|TRBV3-1/TRBV3-2
CASSRLSGNTIYF
TGTGCCAGCAGCCGACTTTCTGGAAACACCATATATTTT
>.|TRBJ1-1|TRBD1|TRBV5-1
CASSNYGQGLAEAFF
TGCGCCAGCAGCAACTACGGACAGGGTTTGGCTGAAGCTTTCTTT